One and the same sample provided the 3 T cell receptor beta chains below, sequenced in a study of shared clonotypes between healthy human individuals. Assay: immunoSEQ multiplex PCR; the TCRdb copy retains only in-frame clones and omits some. The sample lists hundreds of thousands of clones; roughly three quarters were seen once. Sequenced: PBMCs. The receptors were sampled from a middle-aged woman in good health. Some clones in this sample may be carry-over from other donors' samples.

This clone showed up many times. The V gene is TRBV28, the J gene TRBJ1-1, with D perhaps matching TRBD1 (5 bases). Germline V gene data show CDR1 as MDHEN and CDR2 as SYDVKM. CDR3 size: 16 residues. Deletions cut 3 bases from V and 0 bases from J, with 14 bases between. The CDR3 sequence is CASSFGTNYMNTEAFF. CDR3 sequence (DNA): TGTGCCAGCAGTTTCGGGACGAACTACATGAACACTGAAGCTTTCTTT.

The rearrangement links TRBV4-2 to TRBJ2-6; D perhaps matches TRBD1 (6 bases). Germline assignment: CDR1 LGHNA and CDR2 YNFKEQ. The CDR3 length is 17 residues. V gave up 0 bases and J gave up 2 bases, with 11 bases separating them. The CDR3: CASSQERGMTGANVLTF. In nucleotides, the CDR3 is TGTGCCAGCAGCCAAGAGAGGGGGATGACTGGGGCCAACGTCCTGACTTTC.

This clone showed up just a few times. The V and J genes are TRBV27 and TRBJ1-1; TRBD1 agrees at 9 bases. J was trimmed by 5 bases and V by 4 bases; bases with no gene match: 8. The CDR3 covers 15 residues. From germline, CDR1 is MNHEY and CDR2 SMNVEV (reference sequence). The CDR3 spells CASSYQQGARTEAFF. The CDR3 nucleotides are TGTGCCAGCAGTTACCAACAGGGGGCCAGAACTGAAGCTTTCTTT.